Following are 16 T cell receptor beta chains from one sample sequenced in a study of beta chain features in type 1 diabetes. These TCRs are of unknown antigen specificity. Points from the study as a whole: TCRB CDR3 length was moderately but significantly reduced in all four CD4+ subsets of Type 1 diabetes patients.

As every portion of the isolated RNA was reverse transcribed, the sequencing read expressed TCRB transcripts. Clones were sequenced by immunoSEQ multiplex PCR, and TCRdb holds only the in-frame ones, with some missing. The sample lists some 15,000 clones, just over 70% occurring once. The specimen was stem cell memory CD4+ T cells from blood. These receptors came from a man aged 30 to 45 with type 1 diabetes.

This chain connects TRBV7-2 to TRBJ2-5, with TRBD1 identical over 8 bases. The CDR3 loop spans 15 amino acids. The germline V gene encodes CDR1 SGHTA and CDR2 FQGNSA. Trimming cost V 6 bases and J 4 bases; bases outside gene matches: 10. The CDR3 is CASSPDRGWRETQYF. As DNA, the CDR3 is TGTGCCAGCAGTCCCGACAGGGGATGGCGAGAGACCCAGTACTTC.

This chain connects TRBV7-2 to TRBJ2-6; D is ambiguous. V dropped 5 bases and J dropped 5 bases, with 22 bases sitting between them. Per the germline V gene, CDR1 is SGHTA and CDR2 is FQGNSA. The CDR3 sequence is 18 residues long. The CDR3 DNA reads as TGTGCCAGCAGCAAACATGTGAGACGACAAAGTCGGGCCAACGTCCTGACTTTC. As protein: CASSKHVRRQSRANVLTF.

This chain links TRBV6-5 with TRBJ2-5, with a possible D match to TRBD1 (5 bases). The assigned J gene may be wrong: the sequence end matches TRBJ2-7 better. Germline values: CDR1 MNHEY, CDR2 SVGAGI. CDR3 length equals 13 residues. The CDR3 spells CASSYQGRSEQYF. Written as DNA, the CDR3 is TGTGCCAGCAGTTACCAGGGCAGGTCCGAGCAGTACTTC.

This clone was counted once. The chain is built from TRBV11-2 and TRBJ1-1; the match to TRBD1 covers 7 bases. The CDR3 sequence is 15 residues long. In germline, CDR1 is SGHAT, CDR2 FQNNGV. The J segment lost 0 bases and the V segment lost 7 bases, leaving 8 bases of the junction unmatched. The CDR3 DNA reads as TGTGCCAGCACCCTAAGGGACAGACTGAACACTGAAGCTTTCTTT. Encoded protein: CASTLRDRLNTEAFF.

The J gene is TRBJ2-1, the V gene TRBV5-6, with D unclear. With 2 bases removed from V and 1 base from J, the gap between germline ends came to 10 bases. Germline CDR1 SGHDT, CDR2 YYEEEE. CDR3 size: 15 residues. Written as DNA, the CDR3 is TGTGCCAGCAGCTTTAGATCTACGTCCTACAATGAGCAGTTCTTC. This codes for CASSFRSTSYNEQFF.

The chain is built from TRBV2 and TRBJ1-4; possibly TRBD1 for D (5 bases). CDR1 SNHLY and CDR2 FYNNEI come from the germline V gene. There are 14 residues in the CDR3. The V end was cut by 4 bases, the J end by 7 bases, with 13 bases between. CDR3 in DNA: TGTGCCAGCAGTGCAAACCAGGGAGGTGAAAAACTGTTTTTT. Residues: CASSANQGGEKLFF. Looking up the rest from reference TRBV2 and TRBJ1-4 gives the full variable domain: EPEVTQTPSHQVTQMGQEVILRCVPISNHLYFYWYRQILGQKVEFLVSFYNNEISEKSEIFDDQFSVERPDGSNFTLKIRSTKLEDSAMYFCASSANQGGEKLFFGSGTQLSVL.

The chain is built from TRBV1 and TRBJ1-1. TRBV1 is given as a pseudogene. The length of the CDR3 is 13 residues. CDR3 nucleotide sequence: TGCACCAGCAGCCAGGCTTCCGGGACTGAAGCTTTCTTT. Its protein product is CTSSQASGTEAFF.

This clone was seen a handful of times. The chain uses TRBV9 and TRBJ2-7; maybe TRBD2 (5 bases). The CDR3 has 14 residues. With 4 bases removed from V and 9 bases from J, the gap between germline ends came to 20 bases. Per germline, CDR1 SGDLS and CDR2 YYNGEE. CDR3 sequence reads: CASSLTFEDSPQYF. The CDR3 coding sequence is TGTGCCAGCAGCCTAACCTTCGAGGACTCCCCGCAGTACTTC.

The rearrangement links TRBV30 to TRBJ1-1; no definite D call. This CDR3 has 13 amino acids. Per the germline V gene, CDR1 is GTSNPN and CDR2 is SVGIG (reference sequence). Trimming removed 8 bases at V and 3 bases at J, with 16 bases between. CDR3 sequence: CASLAGLYTEAFF. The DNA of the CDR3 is TGTGCCAGCCTTGCTGGACTTTACACTGAAGCTTTCTTT.

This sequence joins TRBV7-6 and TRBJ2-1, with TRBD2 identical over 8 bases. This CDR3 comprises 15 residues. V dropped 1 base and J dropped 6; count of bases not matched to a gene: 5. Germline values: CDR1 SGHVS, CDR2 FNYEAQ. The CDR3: CASSLDGGGRNEQFF. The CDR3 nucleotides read TGTGCCAGCAGCTTAGACGGCGGGGGGCGCAATGAGCAGTTCTTC.

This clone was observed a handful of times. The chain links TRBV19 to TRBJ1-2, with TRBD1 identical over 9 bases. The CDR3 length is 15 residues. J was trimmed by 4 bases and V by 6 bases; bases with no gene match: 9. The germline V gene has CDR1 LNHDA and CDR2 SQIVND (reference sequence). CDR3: CASRDGQGTGYGYTF. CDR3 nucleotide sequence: TGTGCCAGTAGAGATGGACAGGGGACAGGCTATGGCTACACCTTC.

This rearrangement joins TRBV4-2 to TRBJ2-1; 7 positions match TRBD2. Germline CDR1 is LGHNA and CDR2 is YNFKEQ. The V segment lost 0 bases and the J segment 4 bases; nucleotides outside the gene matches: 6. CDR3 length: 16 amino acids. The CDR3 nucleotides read TGTGCCAGCAGCCAAGACGTGCGGGGGACTTACAATGAGCAGTTCTTC. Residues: CASSQDVRGTYNEQFF.

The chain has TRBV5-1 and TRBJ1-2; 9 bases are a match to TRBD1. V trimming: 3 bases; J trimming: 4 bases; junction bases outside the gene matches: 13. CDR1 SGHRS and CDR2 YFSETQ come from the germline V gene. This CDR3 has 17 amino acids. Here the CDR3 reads CASSSGTGWGSTYGYTF. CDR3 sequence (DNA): TGCGCCAGCAGCTCCGGGACAGGGTGGGGATCCACCTATGGCTACACCTTC.

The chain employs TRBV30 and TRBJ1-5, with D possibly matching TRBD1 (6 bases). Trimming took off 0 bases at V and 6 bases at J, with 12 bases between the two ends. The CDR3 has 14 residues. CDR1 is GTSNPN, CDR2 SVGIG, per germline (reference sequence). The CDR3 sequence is CAWSVLTGTQPQHF. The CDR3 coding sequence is TGTGCCTGGAGTGTACTCACAGGGACTCAGCCCCAGCATTTT. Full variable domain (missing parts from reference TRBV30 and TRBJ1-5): SQTIHQWPATLVQPVGSPLSLECTVEGTSNPNLYWYRQAAGRGLQLLFYSVGIGQISSEVPQNLSASRPQDRQFILSSKKLLLSDSGFYLCAWSVLTGTQPQHFGDGTRLSIL.

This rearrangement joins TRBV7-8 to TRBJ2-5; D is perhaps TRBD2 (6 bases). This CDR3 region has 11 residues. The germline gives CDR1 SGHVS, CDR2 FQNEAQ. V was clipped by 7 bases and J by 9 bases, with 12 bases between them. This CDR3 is CASNFWGAQYF. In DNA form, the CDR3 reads TGTGCCAGCAACTTTTGGGGGGCCCAGTACTTC.

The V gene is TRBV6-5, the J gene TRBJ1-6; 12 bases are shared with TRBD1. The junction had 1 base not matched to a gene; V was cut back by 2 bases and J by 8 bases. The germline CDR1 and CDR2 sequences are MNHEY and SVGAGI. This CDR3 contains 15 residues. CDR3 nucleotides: TGTGCCAGCAGTTACGGGACAGGGGGCGATTCACCCCTCCACTTT. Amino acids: CASSYGTGGDSPLHF.